The sequence of this T cell receptor beta chain was determined in a study of patients and donors after allogeneic stem cell transplantation. From the RT-PCR reads, TCRdb called clonotypes with MiXCR, one entry per CDR3 protein. This table has approximately 150,000 distinct CDR3 sequences, roughly 22% appearing once. CDR1 and CDR2 (germline): LGHDT, YNNKEL (reference sequence). Deletions cut 6 bases from V and 6 bases from J, with 14 bases between. This CDR3 spans 13 amino acids. The sample holds many counts of this clonotype. The chain is built from TRBV3-1 and TRBJ1-1, with unresolved D. The specimen sequenced was blood, either unsorted or a sorted T cell fraction (not recorded which). The sequence came from a human donor who was either an allogeneic HSCT recipient or a stem cell or donor lymphocyte infusion donor (not recorded which). It is not recorded whose cells these are; they may come from a transplant donor. The CDR3 loop is CASRLHGTAEAFF. In nucleotides, the CDR3 is TGTGCCAGCAGACTACACGGTACTGCTGAAGCTTTCTTT.